A selection of T cell receptor beta chains follows, all from one sample in a study of chemoradiotherapy in HPV16-positive cancers. Method: immunoSEQ multiplex PCR; TCRdb's copy keeps in-frame clones and lacks some. Seen here are 25,000 to 30,000 clones, about 92% observed once, and the top ten hold over 20%. The sequencing here drew on blood, taken from a patient who underwent chemoradiotherapy. Receptors originate from a human donor with HPV-associated anogenital cancer. CDR3s include the opening cysteine and the closing phenylalanine or tryptophan. Fields, in order: J gene, clone size, D gene, V gene, CDR3 DNA, CDR3 protein. The D gene is left open where the match is weak. Size is omitted from some rows. Given values are once, few, many or a class for expanded clones.

TRBJ1-1 | once | NA | TRBV12-5 | TGTGCTAGTGGTTTTTCCCCGGTGGAAGATAACACTGAAGCTTTCTTT | CASGFSPVEDNTEAFF
TRBJ1-2 | NA | TRBD1 | TRBV2 | TGTGCCAGCACCGACAGGGGTGTTTCTGGCTACACCTTC | CASTDRGVSGYTF
TRBJ1-4 | NA | NA | TRBV5-1 | TGCGCCAGCAGCTTGGGGGACAATAATGAAAAACTGTTTTTT | CASSLGDNNEKLFF
TRBJ1-1 | NA | NA | TRBV5-1 | TGCGCCAGCAGAAGAGGCAGGTCCGAGAACACTGAAGCTTTCTTT | CASRRGRSENTEAFF
TRBJ1-2 | NA | TRBD1 | TRBV28 | TGTGCCAGCGCTAAGGCCGGGACAGATGAAGGCTACACCTTC | CASAKAGTDEGYTF
TRBJ2-7 | NA | NA | TRBV27 | TGTGCCAGCAGTTTATCCGGGGGGCCTAGCTCCTACGAGCAGTACTTC | CASSLSGGPSSYEQYF
TRBJ1-4 | NA | TRBD1 | TRBV7-9 | TGTGCCAGCAGCGCGGACAGGACTTTCAATGAAAAACTGTTTTTT | CASSADRTFNEKLFF
TRBJ2-3 | NA | TRBD2 | TRBV2 | TGTGCCAGCAGTGAACAGCGGGGGGCCTCTTCAGATACGCAGTATTTT | CASSEQRGASSDTQYF
TRBJ1-2 | NA | TRBD1 | TRBV28 | TGTGCCAGCAATGGACAGGGAAATGGCTACACCTTC | CASNGQGNGYTF
TRBJ1-5 | NA | TRBD1 | TRBV4-1 | TGCGCCAGCAGCCAGACCCGACAGGGGCAGGCCCAGCATTTT | CASSQTRQGQAQHF
TRBJ1-2 | NA | TRBD1 | TRBV28 | TGTGCCAGCAGACAGACAGGGGGCGGGGAGGGCTACACCTTC | CASRQTGGGEGYTF
TRBJ2-5 | NA | TRBD2 | TRBV4-2 | TGTGCCAGCAGCCAAGAACCACTTCTAGCGGGGGTTGATGAGACCCAGTACTTC | CASSQEPLLAGVDETQYF
TRBJ1-1 | few | NA | TRBV6-5 | TGTGCCAGCACCCTAGGACAGTCAAGGAACACTGAAGCTTTCTTT | CASTLGQSRNTEAFF
TRBJ2-7 | NA | NA | TRBV6-6 | TGTGCCAGCAGAGGGGGGGACTCCTACGAGCAGTACTTC | CASRGGDSYEQYF
TRBJ2-3 | NA | NA | TRBV18 | TGTGCCAGCTCACCAGTTTGGCGGAGCACAGATACGCAGTATTTT | CASSPVWRSTDTQYF
TRBJ1-2 | NA | NA | TRBV4-3 | TGCGCCAGCAGCCAAGGGTCGTTGGACAGCAATGGCTACACCTTC | CASSQGSLDSNGYTF
TRBJ2-7 | NA | NA | TRBV27 | TGTGCCAGCAGTCCCAGAACGGGTGAGCAGTACTTC | CASSPRTGEQYF
TRBJ1-1 | NA | NA | TRBV18 | TGTGCCAGCTCATGGGAGGGGGAAATGAACACTGAAGCTTTCTTT | CASSWEGEMNTEAFF
TRBJ2-2 | NA | NA | TRBV4-3 | TGCGCCAGCAGCCAAGAGGGTCCTGGACGTACGAACACCGGGGAGCTGTTTTTT | CASSQEGPGRTNTGELFF
TRBJ1-1 | NA | NA | TRBV28 | TGTGCCAGCAGCCGCCACCTAGACAAGTACACTGAAGCTTTCTTT | CASSRHLDKYTEAFF
TRBJ2-3 | NA | NA | TRBV18 | TGTGCCAGCTCACCACCTTGGGAAGGGGAGGACACAGATACGCAGTATTTT | CASSPPWEGEDTDTQYF
TRBJ2-5 | NA | NA | TRBV14 | TGTGCCAGCTCACAGGTGCAAGAGACCCAGTACTTC | CASSQVQETQYF
TRBJ2-1 | NA | TRBD2 | TRBV6-1 | TGTGCCAGCAGTGGGCTAGCGGGGAGGAGCTCCTACAATGAGCAGTTCTTC | CASSGLAGRSSYNEQFF
TRBJ2-5 | NA | NA | TRBV19 | TGTGCCAGTAGCCGCCTGGGGACCCAAGAGACCCAGTACTTC | CASSRLGTQETQYF
TRBJ2-7 | NA | NA | TRBV5-6 | TGTGCCAGCAGCTCCTCGGGGGCCTACGAGCAGTACTTC | CASSSSGAYEQYF
TRBJ2-1 | NA | TRBD2 | TRBV7-9 | TGTGCCAGCAGCTTAGTACTAGCGGGAGTAGATGAGCAGTTCTTC | CASSLVLAGVDEQFF
TRBJ2-7 | NA | NA | TRBV4-3 | TGCGCCAGCAGCCGCCTCCCCGGCTTGAATTTCGAGCAGTACTTC | CASSRLPGLNFEQYF
TRBJ2-5 | NA | NA | TRBV7-9 | TGTGCCAGCAGCTTAGCGAGGCAGGGATCGGAGACCCAGTACTTC | CASSLARQGSETQYF
TRBJ2-3 | NA | NA | TRBV29-1 | TGCAGCGTTGAAGGGGGGGGGCTGGGAGATACGCAGTATTTT | CSVEGGGLGDTQYF
TRBJ2-1 | NA | NA | TRBV5-3 | TGTGCCAGAGTCCCGGGCTCCTACAATGAGCAGTTCTTC | CARVPGSYNEQFF
TRBJ1-2 | NA | TRBD1 | TRBV6-5 | TGTGCCAGCAGGACCCGGGACAGGGGTAGCTATGGCTACACCTTC | CASRTRDRGSYGYTF
TRBJ2-5 | NA | NA | TRBV18 | TGTGCCAGCTCACCATTGGAGGGGCGCCCAGAGACCCAGTACTTC | CASSPLEGRPETQYF
TRBJ2-7 | NA | NA | TRBV13 | TGTGCCAGCAGCCAAGCACAGGAGCAGTACTTC | CASSQAQEQYF
TRBJ1-2 | NA | NA | TRBV10-3 | TGTGCCACCCAGAGTGGGGATGGGTATGGCTACACCTTC | CATQSGDGYGYTF
TRBJ2-2 | NA | NA | TRBV5-1 | TGCGCCAGCGGAAGGACGGTTACGAACACCGGGGAGCTGTTTTTT | CASGRTVTNTGELFF
TRBJ1-4 | NA | NA | TRBV6-1 | TGTGCCAGCAGTGAAATGACAGAACCTGAAAAACTGTTTTTT | CASSEMTEPEKLFF
TRBJ1-2 | NA | TRBD1 | TRBV7-9 | TGTGCCAGCAGCTCCCCCTACAGGGGTAACTATGGCTACACCTTC | CASSSPYRGNYGYTF
TRBJ2-7 | NA | NA | TRBV5-1 | TGCGCCAGCAGCTTGGAACAGGGTTTTGGCGAGCAGTACTTC | CASSLEQGFGEQYF
TRBJ2-7 | NA | TRBD1 | TRBV5-1 | TGCGCCAGCAGCCTACAGGGGGCCGCGCGGGGAGACGAGCAGTACTTC | CASSLQGAARGDEQYF
TRBJ2-7 | NA | NA | TRBV10-1 | TGCGCCAGCAGTGAGACCAGGGTGGGGACCCGACTAACCTACGAGCAGTACTTC | CASSETRVGTRLTYEQYF
TRBJ2-2 | NA | NA | TRBV7-3 | TGTGCCAGCAGCCTCGGGGAGGATGGGGGAATCTCCGGGGAGCTGTTTTTT | CASSLGEDGGISGELFF
TRBJ1-1 | once | NA | TRBV6-1 | TGTGCCAGCACAACGCAGATGAACACTGAAGCTTTCTTT | CASTTQMNTEAFF
TRBJ1-1 | once | TRBD1 | TRBV19 | TGTGCCAGTAGTACTCCGGGACAGAGCACTGAAGCTTTCTTT | CASSTPGQSTEAFF
TRBJ2-5 | NA | TRBD2 | TRBV9 | TGTGCCAGCAGCGTAGCTGGGGCGGGAGGGGTCCAAGAGACCCAGTACTTC | CASSVAGAGGVQETQYF
TRBJ1-2 | NA | TRBD1 | TRBV9 | TGTGCCAGCAGCCTCCGTGGGGACAGGGGCTCTAACTATGGCTACACCTTC | CASSLRGDRGSNYGYTF